This T cell receptor (beta chain) was documented in a study of T cells in localized non-small cell lung cancer. As for this clone: Antigen specificity is unknown.

Broader study findings: There was higher T cell clonality in uninvolved adjacent lung than in tumor, and it was highest there. When the top 100 tumor clones were examined, a median approximately 54 of them also appeared in the adjacent lung, which was paired and uninvolved.

The CDR3 has 15 residues. Using immunoSEQ multiplex PCR, the repertoire was profiled, and TCRdb retains in-frame clones only, with some absent. The sample shows about 25,000 clones, about 86% of them seen only once. V usage is TRBV21-1 and J usage is TRBJ1-1; TRBD1 reflects the table's D call only, with no check against the DNA. TRBV21-1 is an annotated pseudogene. This specimen consisted of peripheral blood, obtained before any cancer treatment. This TCR came from a male donor older than 55 with stage II squamous cell lung carcinoma. CDR3 loop: CATNAGRQANTEAFF. The DNA of the CDR3 is TGTGCCACAAATGCTGGACGACAGGCGAACACTGAAGCTTTCTTT.